This TCR beta chain came from a study of tumor and adjacent non-tumor tissue in lung cancer. Across the whole study: On average, productive TCRbeta reads reached roughly 4 million per sample. Findings and limits, study-wide: Tumor tissue had significantly higher TCR diversity than normal lung.

RNA was extracted from bulk tissue without any cell sorting. This non-tumor lung sample came from over 3 cm beyond the tumor edge. On this clonotype itself: No antigen is known for it.

TCRbeta libraries were built with three rounds of nested PCR, modified from ARM-PCR. TCRdb ran MiXCR on the multiplex PCR reads and lists one entry per CDR3 protein. The repertoire consists of some 68,000 distinct CDR3 sequences, with approximately 73% occurring once and the leading ten covering more than 40%. Trimming removed 5 bases from V and 4 bases from J, with 15 bases in between. Germline assignment: CDR1 MNHEY and CDR2 SVGEGT. There are 14 residues in the CDR3. The sequence came from a man aged 55-75 years with non-small cell lung cancer. The sequencing sample was made of distant non-tumor lung tissue. V and J are TRBV6-2 or TRBV6-3 and TRBJ2-7, with a possible D match to TRBD2 (6 bases). The CDR3 loop is CASSRLASRYEQYF. As DNA, the CDR3 is TGTGCCAGCAGTCGGCTAGCGAGTCGGTACGAGCAGTACTTC.